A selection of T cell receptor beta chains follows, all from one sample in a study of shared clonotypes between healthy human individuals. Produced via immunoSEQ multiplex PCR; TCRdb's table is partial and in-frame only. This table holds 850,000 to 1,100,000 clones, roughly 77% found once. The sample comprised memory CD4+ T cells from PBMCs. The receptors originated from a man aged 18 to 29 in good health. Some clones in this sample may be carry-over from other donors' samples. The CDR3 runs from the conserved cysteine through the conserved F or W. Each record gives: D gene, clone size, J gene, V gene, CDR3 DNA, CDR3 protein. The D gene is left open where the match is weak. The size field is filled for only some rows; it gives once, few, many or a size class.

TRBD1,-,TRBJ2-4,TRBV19,TGTGCCAGTAGTATTTCGACAGGGACGCGAAACATTCAGTACTTC,CASSISTGTRNIQYF
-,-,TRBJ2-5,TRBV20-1,TGCAGTGCCGTAGACGGAGAGACCCAGTACTTC,CSAVDGETQYF
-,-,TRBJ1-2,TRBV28,TGTGCCAGCAGTACATTTGCTAACTATGGCTACACCTTC,CASSTFANYGYTF
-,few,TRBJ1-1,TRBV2,TGTGCCAGCAGTGGCCCAAGTCGGGGAAGAACTGAAGCTTTCTTT,CASSGPSRGRTEAFF
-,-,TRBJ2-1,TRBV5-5,TGTGCCAGCAGCTTGGAGACACCTGAGCAGTTCTTC,CASSLETPEQFF
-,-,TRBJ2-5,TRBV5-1,TGCGCCAGCAACGCTCTTTTGGGGGAGACCCAGTACTTC,CASNALLGETQYF
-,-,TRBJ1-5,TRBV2,TGTGCCAGCAGCCTAGAACAGGGAGACTCTCAGCCCCAGCATTTT,CASSLEQGDSQPQHF
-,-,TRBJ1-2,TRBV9,TGTGCCAGCAGCGCTAGTGTATCCCCCAGGGTCGATGGCTACACCTTC,CASSASVSPRVDGYTF
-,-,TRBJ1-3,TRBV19,TGTGCCAGTAGTCGGTCGGGGACTGGAAACACCATATATTTT,CASSRSGTGNTIYF
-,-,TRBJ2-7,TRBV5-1,TGCGCCAGCAGCTTGGCCGCAGAGCAGTACTTC,CASSLAAEQYF
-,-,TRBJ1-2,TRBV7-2,TGTGCCAGCAGCCCGCCCGGGACACCGCGGGGCTACACCTTC,CASSPPGTPRGYTF
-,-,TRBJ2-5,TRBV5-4,TGTGCCAGCAGCCGCTCACAGGGCCTACAAGAGACCCAGTACTTC,CASSRSQGLQETQYF
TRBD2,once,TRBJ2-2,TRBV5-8,TGTGCCAGCAGCTCATCTGGCGGGAGAAATACCGGGGAGCTGTTTTTT,CASSSSGGRNTGELFF
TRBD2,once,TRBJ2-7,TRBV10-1,TGCGCCAGCAGTGAGTCTGGCCTAGCGGGATGGTACGAGCAGTACTTC,CASSESGLAGWYEQYF
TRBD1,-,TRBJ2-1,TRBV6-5,TGTGCCAGCAGCCGAACCGGGACAGGGAACAATGAGCAGTTCTTC,CASSRTGTGNNEQFF
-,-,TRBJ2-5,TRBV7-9,TGTGCCAGCAGCTTAGTCGGCCGGTACCAAGAGACCCAGTACTTC,CASSLVGRYQETQYF
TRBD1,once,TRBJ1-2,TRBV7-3,TGTGCCAGCAGCTTAGGACAGGTTGGAGGAGGGTATGGCTACACCTTC,CASSLGQVGGGYGYTF
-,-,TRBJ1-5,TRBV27,TGTGCCAGCGGAGTGACAGCTTATAGCAATCAGCCCCAGCATTTT,CASGVTAYSNQPQHF
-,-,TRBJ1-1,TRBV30,TGTGCCTGGAGCACCCCTGACAGATACGTTGAAGCTTTCTTT,CAWSTPDRYVEAFF
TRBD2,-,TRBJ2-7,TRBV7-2,TGTGCCAGCAGCTTAGCGGCCGGGACTAGCCAGAGCTCCTACGAGCAGTACTTC,CASSLAAGTSQSSYEQYF
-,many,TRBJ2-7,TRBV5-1,TGCGCCAGCAGCGGCTGGGGACAAACCTACGAGCAGTACTTC,CASSGWGQTYEQYF
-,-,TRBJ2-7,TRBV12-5,TGTGCTAGTGGTTTGGTACTGGGCACAGAACCCTACGAGCAGTACTTC,CASGLVLGTEPYEQYF
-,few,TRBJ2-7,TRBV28,TGTGCCAGCAGCCCCCAGGCCTTCCTATACGAGCAGTACTTC,CASSPQAFLYEQYF
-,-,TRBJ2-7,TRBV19,TGTGCCAGTAGTATAGGACGGAGGGGCCCCTACGAGCAGTACTTC,CASSIGRRGPYEQYF
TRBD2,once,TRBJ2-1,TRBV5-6,TGTGCCAGCAGCTTGGAACTAGCGGGAGGAGGGTACAATGAGCAGTTCTTC,CASSLELAGGGYNEQFF
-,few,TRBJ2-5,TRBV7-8,TGTGCCAGCAGCCTAAGCGGTTTAGAGACCCAGTACTTC,CASSLSGLETQYF
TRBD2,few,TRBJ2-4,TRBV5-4,TGTGCCAGCAGCACGGGGGGGGGTGACAAAAACATTCAGTACTTC,CASSTGGGDKNIQYF
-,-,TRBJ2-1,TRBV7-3,TGTGCCAGCAGCTTAACCTGGCGAAGTGAGCAGTTCTTC,CASSLTWRSEQFF
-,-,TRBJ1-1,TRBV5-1,TGCGCCAGCAAGGAGGAGAACACTGAAGCTTTCTTT,CASKEENTEAFF
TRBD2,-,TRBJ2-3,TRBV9,TGTGCCAGCAGCCCCCTAGCGGGAGGAACCACAGATACGCAGTATTTT,CASSPLAGGTTDTQYF
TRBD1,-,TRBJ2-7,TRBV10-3,TGTGCCATCAGTGGACGACAGGGGCCCTACGAGCAGTACTTC,CAISGRQGPYEQYF
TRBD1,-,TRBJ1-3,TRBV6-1,TGTGCCAGCAGTGAAAGGACAGGCGCTGAAAGGAGGCGAAACACCATATATTTT,CASSERTGAERRRNTIYF
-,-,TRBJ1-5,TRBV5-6,TGTGCCAGCAGCGTTAGCAGGGGAGGGGTAGTGAATCAGCCCCAGCATTTT,CASSVSRGGVVNQPQHF
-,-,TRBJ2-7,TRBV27,TGTGCCAGCAGTTTCCAGGGTACCACCTACGAGCAGTACTTC,CASSFQGTTYEQYF
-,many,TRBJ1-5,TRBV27,TGTGCCAGCAGTCCCCGGGACCCCAGGCAGCCCCAGCATTTT,CASSPRDPRQPQHF
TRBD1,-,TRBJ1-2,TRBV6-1,TGTGCCAGCAGTGATCCAGGGGGCCGGAAGCCTGGCTACACCTTC,CASSDPGGRKPGYTF
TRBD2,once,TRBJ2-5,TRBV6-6,TGTGCCAGCAGTTACTCAACTAGCGGGAACCGAGAGACCCAGTACTTC,CASSYSTSGNRETQYF
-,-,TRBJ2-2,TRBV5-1,TGCGCCAGCAGCTCCCGGGAGAGGGGACAAATCCTGTTTTTT,CASSSRERGQILFF
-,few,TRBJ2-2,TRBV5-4,TGTGCCAGCAGCTCGGCGGTTAGCGGGAACACCGGGGAGCTGTTTTTT,CASSSAVSGNTGELFF
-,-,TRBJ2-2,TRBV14,TGTGCCAGCAGCCAAGATGCGCGGCCCGGGGAGCTGTTTTTT,CASSQDARPGELFF
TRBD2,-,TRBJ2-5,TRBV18,TGTGCCAGCTCACCACAGACAGCGGGAGCAGGAGAGACCCAGTACTTC,CASSPQTAGAGETQYF
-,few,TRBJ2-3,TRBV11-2,TGTGCCAGCCTGACCACAGATACGCAGTATTTT,CASLTTDTQYF
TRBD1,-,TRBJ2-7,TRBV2,TGTGCCAGCACCCTGGACAGGGAGTCCGAGCAGTACTTC,CASTLDRESEQYF
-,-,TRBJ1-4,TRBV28,TGTGCCAGCAGTTTAGTCGGCAGGGGAGGTGAAAAACTGTTTTTT,CASSLVGRGGEKLFF
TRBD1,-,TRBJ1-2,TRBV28,TGTGCCAGCACCCTAAAGGGGGCAGGGGGGCACGGCTACACCTTC,CASTLKGAGGHGYTF
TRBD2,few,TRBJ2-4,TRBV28,TGTGCCAGCAGTTCGGGGGGACTAGCTGTCAAAAACATTCAGTACTTC,CASSSGGLAVKNIQYF
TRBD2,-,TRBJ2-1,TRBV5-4,TGTGCCAGCAGCTTGCACCCAACTAGCGCCCACAATGAGCAGTTCTTC,CASSLHPTSAHNEQFF
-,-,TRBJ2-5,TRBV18,TGTGCCAGCTCACCAAGTTCAGGGGGGGCCTTGCAAGAGACCCAGTACTTC,CASSPSSGGALQETQYF
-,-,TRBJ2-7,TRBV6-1,TGTGCCAGCATCTTTAGCGGAAACTCCTACGAGCAGTACTTC,CASIFSGNSYEQYF
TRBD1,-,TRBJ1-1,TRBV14,TGTGCCAGCAGCCAATGGGCAGGGGGGACTGAAGCTTTCTTT,CASSQWAGGTEAFF
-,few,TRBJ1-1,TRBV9,TGTGCCAGCAGCAGGGTGGGGACATCGAACACTGAAGCTTTCTTT,CASSRVGTSNTEAFF
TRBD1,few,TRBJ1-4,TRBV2,TGTGCCAGCAGTCCCCAGACAGGGAGGGATGAAAAACTGTTTTTT,CASSPQTGRDEKLFF